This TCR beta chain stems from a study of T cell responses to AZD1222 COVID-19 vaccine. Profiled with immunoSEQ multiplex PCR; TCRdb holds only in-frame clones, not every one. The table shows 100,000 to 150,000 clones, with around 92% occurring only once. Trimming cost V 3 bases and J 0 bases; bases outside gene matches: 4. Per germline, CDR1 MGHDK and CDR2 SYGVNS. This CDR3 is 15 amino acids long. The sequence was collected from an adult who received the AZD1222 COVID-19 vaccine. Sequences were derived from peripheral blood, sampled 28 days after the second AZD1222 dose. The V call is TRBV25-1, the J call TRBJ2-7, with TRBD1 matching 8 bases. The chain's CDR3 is CASSESGGNSYEQYF. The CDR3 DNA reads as TGTGCCAGCAGTGAGTCAGGGGGCAACTCCTACGAGCAGTACTTC.